Listed below are T cell receptor beta chains from one sample, sequenced in a study of cytomegalovirus exposure and HLA in healthy donors. Profiling relied on immunoSEQ multiplex PCR, and the TCRdb table lists in-frame clones only, not all of them. Of about 110,000 clones listed, just under 70% were seen once; the top ten hold 8% to 9.5%. Sequenced input: PBMCs. These receptors were taken from a man under 40 in good health and CMV-seropositive. CDR3s include the opening cysteine and the closing phenylalanine or tryptophan. A D gene is named only where the DNA matches it firmly. Size tells how often a clone was seen (once, few, many) or the class of an expanded clone, and some rows leave it out.

d_call	j_call	v_call	clone_size	cdr3_aa	cdr3_nt
.	TRBJ2-2	TRBV5-5	once	CASNMESTGQGGELFF	TGTGCCAGCAACATGGAATCCACAGGGCAAGGCGGGGAGCTGTTTTTT
.	TRBJ2-5	TRBV29-1	.	CSVETGETQYF	TGCAGCGTTGAAACGGGAGAGACCCAGTACTTC
TRBD1	TRBJ1-1	TRBV27	.	CASSVLQGTQSTEAFF	TGTGCCAGCAGTGTCTTACAGGGGACTCAGTCCACTGAAGCTTTCTTT
TRBD1	TRBJ2-3	TRBV7-3	.	CASSPGTGVTDTQYF	TGTGCCAGCAGCCCCGGGACAGGGGTCACAGATACGCAGTATTTT
.	TRBJ1-4	TRBV30	once	CAWRFTTNEKLFF	TGTGCCTGGAGATTTACAACTAATGAAAAACTGTTTTTT
TRBD2	TRBJ2-1	TRBV7-9	few	CASSFPGLAESNNEQFF	TGTGCCAGCAGCTTCCCCGGACTAGCGGAGAGTAACAATGAGCAGTTCTTC
.	TRBJ2-2	TRBV7-9	.	CASRGAAEAGELFF	TGTGCCAGCAGGGGGGCTGCTGAGGCGGGGGAGCTGTTTTTT
TRBD1	TRBJ2-2	TRBV7-8	few	CASSLVSGQAYTGELFF	TGTGCCAGCAGCTTAGTCTCGGGACAGGCTTACACCGGGGAGCTGTTTTTT
.	TRBJ2-1	TRBV9	.	CASSSNIALRSEQFF	TGTGCCAGCAGCTCAAACATCGCCTTGAGGTCTGAGCAGTTCTTC
.	TRBJ1-1	TRBV5-4	.	CASSLPQGMNTEAFF	TGTGCCAGCAGCTTGCCCCAGGGAATGAACACTGAAGCTTTCTTT
.	TRBJ2-5	TRBV5-1	.	CASSLGGVGETQYF	TGCGCCAGCAGCTTGGGGGGCGTGGGAGAGACCCAGTACTTC
TRBD2	TRBJ2-3	TRBV30	.	CAWSARGGGLRDTQYF	TGTGCCTGGAGTGCGCGTGGCGGGGGGCTCCGAGATACGCAGTATTTT
TRBD2	TRBJ2-3	TRBV4-1	.	CASRGLAGYLDTQYF	TGCGCCAGCAGGGGACTAGCGGGGTACCTAGATACGCAGTATTTT
.	TRBJ1-1	TRBV4-1	.	CASSQETGPNTEAFF	TGCGCCAGCAGCCAGGAAACAGGGCCGAACACTGAAGCTTTCTTT
TRBD1	TRBJ1-5	TRBV7-3	.	CASSLYPGQNQPQHF	TGTGCCAGCAGTTTATACCCGGGACAGAATCAGCCCCAGCATTTT
TRBD1	TRBJ1-5	TRBV6-1	once	CASSKTGLQPQHF	TGTGCCAGCAGTAAGACAGGGCTACAGCCCCAGCATTTT